Below are 24 T cell receptor beta chains sequenced from a single sample in a study of cytomegalovirus exposure and HLA in healthy donors. The primer mix had 60 Vbeta and 13 Jbeta primers. Clones were read by immunoSEQ multiplex PCR, and TCRdb kept only the in-frame ones, dropping some. The sample lists roughly 90,000 clones; 75% to 85% were seen once. What was sequenced was PBMCs. These receptors were taken from a man aged 25-40 years in good health and CMV-seropositive.

The rearrangement links TRBV10-3 to TRBJ2-1; 10 bases line up with TRBD2. Germline V gives CDR1 ENHRY, CDR2 SYGVKD. The CDR3 covers 16 residues. V shed 5 bases, J shed 5 bases, and the junction held 9 bases outside the gene matches. This chain's CDR3 is CAISLEREGLNNEQFF. The CDR3 coding sequence is TGTGCCATCAGTTTAGAGCGGGAGGGCCTTAACAATGAGCAGTTCTTC.

V usage is TRBV6-5 and J usage is TRBJ1-4; perhaps TRBD1 as D (5 bases). The CDR3 length is 15 residues. CDR1 is MNHEY, CDR2 SVGAGI, per germline. Trimming stripped 4 bases from V and 7 bases from J, with 16 bases between. The CDR3 nucleotides are TGTGCCAGCAGTTCTACCGGGACTGGATCTGAAAAACTGTTTTTT. This translates into CASSSTGTGSEKLFF.

This clone was found a few times. The DNA for the CDR3 is TGTGCCAGCGTTCCCGGACAGCAGAACACTGAAGCTTTCTTT. This sequence encodes CASVPGQQNTEAFF. The V call is TRBV10-3, the J call TRBJ1-1; D is possibly TRBD1 (6 bases). CDR1 and CDR2 (germline): ENHRY, SYGVKD. V was cut by 10 bases and J by 1 base, with 16 bases left in between. This CDR3 has 14 residues.

The chain couples TRBV12-5 to TRBJ2-3, with 9 positions matching TRBD2. V lost 6 bases, J lost 2 bases, and 9 bases stayed unmatched. The V gene's germline CDR1 is LGHNT and CDR2 FRNRAP. The CDR3 length is 16 residues. CDR3 region: CASGPPASGTTDTQYF. DNA of the CDR3: TGTGCTAGTGGACCCCCTGCTAGCGGGACCACAGATACGCAGTATTTT.

V and J are TRBV2 and TRBJ1-6, with 8 bases identical to TRBD1. Unmatched junction bases numbered 4, after V lost 7 bases and J lost 5 bases. Per germline, CDR1 SNHLY and CDR2 FYNNEI. This CDR3 region has 14 residues. Here the CDR3 DNA reads TGTGCCAGCACTGGACAGGGCAATAATTCACCCCTCCACTTT. Translation gives CASTGQGNNSPLHF.

This clone came up once. This chain joins TRBV10-1 and TRBJ2-3, with TRBD1 as a possible D gene (5 bases). The V and J ends lost 4 bases and 4 bases respectively, with 12 bases between them. Germline V CDR1 and CDR2: WNHNN, SYGVQD (reference sequence). This CDR3 contains 14 residues. The CDR3 nucleotides are TGCGCCAGCAGTGTTCTTCTAGGGGCAGATACGCAGTATTTT. It codes for CASSVLLGADTQYF.

The chain links TRBV19 to TRBJ1-4; a possible D gene is TRBD1 (6 bases). The CDR3 loop spans 14 amino acids. The V and J ends lost 3 bases and 8 bases respectively, with 13 bases between them. Looked up from germline, CDR1 is LNHDA and CDR2 is SQIVND (reference sequence). CDR3 DNA sequence: TGTGCCAGTAGTATGGGCAGGGGTCCGGAAAAACTGTTTTTT. Its protein is CASSMGRGPEKLFF.

The rearrangement links TRBV4-1 to TRBJ2-7; 10 bases are shared with TRBD2. V lost 0 bases, J lost 3 bases, and 2 bases stayed unmatched. CDR3 size: 15 residues. The germline gives CDR1 MGHRA, CDR2 YSYEKL. CDR3 DNA: TGCGCCAGCAGCCAAGAACTAGCGGGATACTACGAGCAGTACTTC. It specifies CASSQELAGYYEQYF.

The chain combines TRBV19 with TRBJ2-7; 9 bases agree with TRBD1. CDR1 and CDR2 from the germline V gene are LNHDA and SQIVND (reference sequence). Germline trimming cut 6 bases from V and 3 bases from J; bases unmatched to any gene: 3. The CDR3 extends over 13 amino acids. The CDR3 loop is CASSRDRDYEQYF. In DNA form, the CDR3 reads TGTGCCAGTAGCCGGGACAGGGACTACGAGCAGTACTTC.

V gene TRBV13 combines with J gene TRBJ2-7; TRBD2 agrees at 11 bases. The CDR3 is made up of 15 amino acids. Unmatched junction bases numbered 5, after V lost 5 bases and J lost 2 bases. The germline V gene encodes CDR1 PRHDT and CDR2 FYEKMQ (reference sequence). The CDR3 loop is CASSQGTSGTYEQYF. CDR3 coding DNA: TGTGCCAGCAGCCAAGGGACTAGCGGTACCTACGAGCAGTACTTC.

The CDR3 loop reads CASSPSQGSTYEQYF. In DNA, the CDR3 is TGTGCCAGCAGTCCCTCCCAGGGTTCAACCTACGAGCAGTACTTC. The chain has TRBV6-6 and TRBJ2-7; tentatively, D is TRBD1 (5 bases). The CDR3 is 15 residues long. V dropped 5 bases and J dropped 2 bases, with 16 bases sitting between them. The germline V gene has CDR1 MNHNY and CDR2 SVGAGI (reference sequence).

The V and J genes are TRBV7-6 and TRBJ1-5; TRBD1 might be the D (5 bases). V was clipped by 5 bases and J by 7 bases, with 12 bases between them. This CDR3 has 13 amino acids. Germline V gene data show CDR1 as SGHVS and CDR2 as FNYEAQ. The DNA for the CDR3 is TGTGCCAGCAGCGTGACCGGGGGACAGCCCCAGCATTTT. Translating it yields CASSVTGGQPQHF.

The chain has TRBV18 and TRBJ2-7, with a tentative D call TRBD1 (5 bases). Looked up from germline, CDR1 is KGHSH and CDR2 is LQKENI. The CDR3 runs to 14 residues. V lost 4 bases and J 2 bases, leaving 12 bases between the germline ends. The CDR3 DNA sequence: TGTGCCAGCTCACAGGGGTCGAGGACCTACGAGCAGTACTTC. It encodes CASSQGSRTYEQYF. Full variable domain (rest looked up from reference TRBV18 and TRBJ2-7): NAGVMQNPRHLVRRRGQEARLRCSPMKGHSHVYWYRQLPEEGLKFMVYLQKENIIDESGMPKERFSAEFPKEGPSILRIQQVVRGDSAAYFCASSQGSRTYEQYFGPGTRLTVT.

The chain joins TRBV5-4 to TRBJ2-7, with D maybe TRBD2 (5 bases). Germline CDR1 is SGHNT and CDR2 is YYREEE (reference sequence). Trimming left V 4 bases short and J 7 bases short, with 12 bases between. The CDR3 has 12 amino acids. In DNA, the CDR3 is TGTGCCAGCAGCCTCCGACCGGGGGAGCAGTACTTC. It specifies CASSLRPGEQYF.

The chain combines TRBV6-1 with TRBJ2-5; 7 bases are shared with TRBD1. The J call is uncertain, as TRBJ2-7 better fits the DNA end. The CDR3 contains 13 residues. Germline loops: CDR1 MNHNS, CDR2 SASEGT. The CDR3 spells CASSGGGLYEQYF. CDR3 bases: TGTGCCAGCAGTGGAGGGGGCCTTTACGAGCAGTACTTC.

This chain links TRBV5-4 with TRBJ2-1; 15 bases are a match to TRBD2. Germline V CDR1 and CDR2: SGHNT, YYREEE (reference sequence). The CDR3 sequence is 17 residues long. The ends lost 4 bases at V and 6 bases at J; junction bases unmatched: 8. CDR3 bases: TGTGCCAGCAGCGCCGGGACTAGCGGGAGGTTGGTCAATGAGCAGTTCTTC. This codes for CASSAGTSGRLVNEQFF.

The table lists this clone with a few counts. V gene TRBV6-5 combines with J gene TRBJ1-5, with D possibly TRBD1 on 6 matching bases. The germline V gene has CDR1 MNHEY and CDR2 SVGAGI. The CDR3 has 15 amino acids. V lost 4 bases, J lost 4 bases, and 14 bases lay in between. CDR3: CASSLRTDRNQPQHF. In DNA form, the CDR3 reads TGTGCCAGCAGTTTACGGACAGACAGGAATCAGCCCCAGCATTTT.

The chain employs TRBV19 and TRBJ1-2, with a tentative D call TRBD1 (6 bases). V was clipped by 8 bases and J by 8 bases, with 12 bases between them. This CDR3 comprises 11 residues. Germline CDR1 LNHDA, CDR2 SQIVND (reference sequence). CDR3 bases: TGTGCCAGTCGACAGGTCGACGGCTACACCTTC. Translated, it gives CASRQVDGYTF.

The J gene is TRBJ2-1, the V gene TRBV2; tentative D call: TRBD2 (7 bases). This CDR3 has 14 residues. V was clipped by 4 bases and J by 7 bases, with 14 bases between them. The germline V gene encodes CDR1 SNHLY and CDR2 FYNNEI. CDR3 in amino acids: CASSVRGAMNEQFF. CDR3 coding DNA: TGTGCCAGCAGTGTTCGGGGGGCGATGAATGAGCAGTTCTTC.

The V call is TRBV25-1, the J call TRBJ2-1; D gene ambiguous. Trimming removed 2 bases at V and 8 bases at J, with 13 bases between. CDR1 is MGHDK and CDR2 is SYGVNS in the germline V gene. There are 14 residues in the CDR3. CDR3 nucleotides: TGTGCCAGCAGTGAAGATGAGGAAGTCCATGAGCAGTTCTTC. The encoded protein is CASSEDEEVHEQFF.

The rearrangement joins TRBV7-2 to TRBJ1-3; possibly TRBD1 for D (5 bases). Germline CDR1 is SGHTA and CDR2 is FQGNSA. There are 15 residues in the CDR3. With 5 bases removed from V and 3 bases from J, the gap between germline ends came to 14 bases. This chain's CDR3 is CASSIGPDNGNTIYF. For the CDR3, the DNA is TGTGCCAGCAGCATCGGTCCGGACAATGGAAACACCATATATTTT.

The V gene is TRBV5-4, the J gene TRBJ1-4; the D is unclear. V shed 5 bases and J shed 6 bases, with 14 bases lying between them. Germline assignment: CDR1 SGHNT and CDR2 YYREEE (reference sequence). This CDR3 contains 14 residues. This CDR3 reads CASSSRGGDEKLFF. The CDR3 nucleotides are TGTGCCAGCAGTTCCCGCGGAGGAGATGAAAAACTGTTTTTT.

The sample holds one count of this clone. Within the sample, other DNA sequences also encode this same CDR3. The V call is TRBV30, the J call TRBJ2-7; 15 bases fit TRBD2. CDR1 is GTSNPN and CDR2 is SVGIG in the germline V gene (reference sequence). This CDR3 contains 15 residues. The V gene end was trimmed by 2 bases and the J gene end by 3 bases; junction bases not matched to a gene: 2. As DNA, the CDR3 is TGTGCCTGGAGTCCGGGACTAGCGGGAGGCTACGAGCAGTACTTC. Its protein product is CAWSPGLAGGYEQYF. Filled out from reference TRBV30 and TRBJ2-7, the complete variable domain reads SQTIHQWPATLVQPVGSPLSLECTVEGTSNPNLYWYRQAAGRGLQLLFYSVGIGQISSEVPQNLSASRPQDRQFILSSKKLLLSDSGFYLCAWSPGLAGGYEQYFGPGTRLTVT.

The gene calls are TRBV27 and TRBJ2-3; possible D gene TRBD2, 5 bases. CDR3 length: 19 amino acids. Germline V CDR1 and CDR2: MNHEY, SMNVEV (reference sequence). Trimming took 5 bases from V and 0 from J, leaving 24 bases between them. The CDR3 DNA reads as TGTGCCAGCAGTGACCGTCTTAGCGCAAGACGTGCTAGCACAGATACGCAGTATTTT. It codes for CASSDRLSARRASTDTQYF.